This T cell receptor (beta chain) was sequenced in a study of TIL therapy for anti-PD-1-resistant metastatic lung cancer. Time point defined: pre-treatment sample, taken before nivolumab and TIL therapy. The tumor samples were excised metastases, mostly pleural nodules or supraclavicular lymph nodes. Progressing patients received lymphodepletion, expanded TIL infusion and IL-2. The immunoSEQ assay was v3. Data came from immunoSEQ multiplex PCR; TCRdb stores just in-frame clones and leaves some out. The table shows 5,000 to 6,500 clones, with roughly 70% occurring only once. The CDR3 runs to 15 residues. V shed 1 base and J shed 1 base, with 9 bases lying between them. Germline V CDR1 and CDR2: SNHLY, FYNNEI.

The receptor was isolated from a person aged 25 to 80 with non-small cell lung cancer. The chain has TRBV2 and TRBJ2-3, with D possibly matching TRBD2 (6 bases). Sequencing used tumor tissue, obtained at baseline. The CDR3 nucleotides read TGTGCCAGCAGTGAAGGAGGGAGGCGCACAGATACGCAGTATTTT. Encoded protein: CASSEGGRRTDTQYF.